A selection of T cell receptor beta chains follows, all from one sample in a study of T-cell reconstitution after alpha-beta-depleted transplantation in children. TCRdb reprocessed the PCR reads with MiXCR, giving one entry per CDR3 protein. Here the sample spans 200,000 to 250,000 distinct CDR3 sequences, approximately 8.4% being singletons. The sequencing here drew on PBMCs, mostly from graft donor cells, taken 360 days after TCRalphabeta/CD19-depleted stem cell transplant. Receptor source: a male patient between 2 and 10 years old who had a stem cell transplant for acute myeloid leukemia, so the T cells may come from the graft donor. Both conserved end residues are part of each CDR3. A D gene is named only where the DNA matches it firmly. Size is omitted from some rows. Given values are once, few, many or a class for expanded clones.

v_call	d_call	clone_size	j_call	cdr3_aa	cdr3_nt
TRBV4-1	NA	few	TRBJ2-3	CASSQDLAGGTDTQYF	TGCGCCAGCAGCCAAGATCTAGCAGGGGGCACAGATACGCAGTATTTT
TRBV12-3/TRBV12-4	NA	many	TRBJ1-3	CASFLGLSGNTIYF	TGTGCCAGCTTCTTGGGTCTCTCTGGAAACACCATATATTTT
TRBV20-1	NA	NA	TRBJ2-7	CSARAPRLDEQYF	TGCAGTGCTAGAGCCCCCCGACTAGACGAGCAGTACTTC
TRBV3-1	TRBD1	few	TRBJ2-1	CASRQGANYNEQFF	TGTGCCAGCAGGCAGGGGGCCAACTACAATGAGCAGTTCTTC
TRBV5-1	NA	NA	TRBJ2-1	CASSLRLGTEQFF	TGCGCCAGCAGCTTGAGACTAGGCACTGAGCAGTTCTTC
TRBV20-1	NA	few	TRBJ1-3	CSARGQTSGNTIYF	TGCAGTGCTAGAGGACAGACCTCTGGAAACACCATATATTTT
TRBV5-6	NA	few	TRBJ2-3	CASSLYSEFATDTQYF	TGTGCCAGCAGCCTATATAGCGAGTTCGCGACAGATACGCAGTATTTT
TRBV6-5	NA	many	TRBJ2-5	CASSYSLTGLTETQYF	TGTGCCAGCAGTTACTCCCTGACGGGGCTGACAGAGACCCAGTACTTC
TRBV7-9	TRBD1	NA	TRBJ1-1	CASSLGTGNTEAFF	TGTGCCAGCAGCTTGGGGACAGGGAACACTGAAGCTTTCTTT
TRBV20-1	NA	many	TRBJ1-2	CSARGSGTGNYGYTF	TGCAGTGCTAGAGGGTCGGGGACGGGTAACTATGGCTACACCTTC
TRBV7-2	NA	many	TRBJ1-2	CASSLWAGEGYGYTF	TGTGCCAGCAGCTTGTGGGCAGGGGAGGGCTATGGCTACACCTTC
TRBV4-2	NA	NA	TRBJ2-4	CASSLSGLGAKNIQYF	TGTGCCAGCAGCCTGAGCGGGCTTGGAGCCAAAAACATTCAGTACTTC
TRBV21-1	NA	many	TRBJ2-5	CASSKLGKQETQYF	TGTGCCAGCAGCAAACTCGGCAAACAAGAGACCCAGTACTTC
TRBV20-1	NA	NA	TRBJ1-6	CSARDIWGSGHTTYNSPLHF	TGCAGTGCTAGAGATATTTGGGGGTCGGGTCATACTACCTATAATTCACCCCTCCACTTT
TRBV6-2/TRBV6-3	NA	NA	TRBJ1-1	CASSYNLGTLGSVGTEAFF	TGTGCCAGCAGTTACAACCTGGGGACCCTCGGGTCAGTCGGGACTGAAGCTTTCTTT
TRBV4-1	TRBD1	few	TRBJ1-2	CASSSSRDRDGYTF	TGCGCCAGCAGCTCATCTCGGGACAGGGATGGCTACACCTTC
TRBV7-8	TRBD1	many	TRBJ1-1	CASSLVGQGRAFF	TGTGCCAGCAGCTTAGTCGGACAGGGACGCGCTTTCTTT
TRBV4-2	NA	NA	TRBJ1-2	CASSQGTQGYTF	TGTGCCAGCAGCCAAGGGACACAAGGCTACACCTTC
TRBV18	TRBD1	few	TRBJ2-1	CASSPWTGNHEQFF	TGTGCCAGCTCACCCTGGACAGGGAACCATGAGCAGTTCTTC
TRBV20-1	NA	many	TRBJ2-7	CSASLEAYEQYF	TGCAGTGCTTCCTTAGAGGCATACGAGCAGTACTTC
TRBV11-2	NA	NA	TRBJ1-5	CASSFTGNQPQHF	TGTGCCAGCAGCTTCACAGGGAATCAGCCCCAGCATTTT
TRBV7-9	TRBD2	NA	TRBJ2-3	CASSKIAGRTDTQYF	TGTGCCAGCAGCAAGATAGCGGGGAGGACAGATACGCAGTATTTT
TRBV7-2	NA	few	TRBJ2-2	CASTTTRGSLNTGELFF	TGTGCCAGCACCACTACCCGAGGCTCCCTGAACACCGGGGAGCTGTTTTTT
TRBV5-1	NA	many	TRBJ2-7	CASSKSGQLPGYEQYF	TGCGCCAGCAGCAAATCCGGACAGCTCCCAGGGTACGAGCAGTACTTC
TRBV4-3	NA	few	TRBJ1-4	CASSPEPRGWDEKLFF	TGCGCCAGCAGCCCCGAGCCTCGCGGGTGGGATGAAAAACTGTTTTTT
TRBV20-1	NA	many	TRBJ2-1	CSARPIYNEQFF	TGCAGTGCTAGGCCCATCTACAATGAGCAGTTCTTC
TRBV27	NA	many	TRBJ2-7	CASSLGPGGYEQYF	TGTGCCAGCAGTTTAGGACCAGGAGGCTACGAGCAGTACTTC
TRBV5-6	TRBD2	few	TRBJ2-1	CASSLVGLGTSGDNEQFF	TGTGCCAGCAGCTTGGTCGGGTTGGGGACTAGCGGTGACAATGAGCAGTTCTTC
TRBV25-1	NA	many	TRBJ2-7	CASSEGGEQYF	TGTGCCAGCAGTGAAGGAGGCGAGCAGTACTTC
TRBV12-3/TRBV12-4	NA	NA	TRBJ2-3	CASSLRGGGTDTQYF	TGTGCCAGCAGTTTACGGGGAGGAGGCACAGATACGCAGTATTTT
TRBV12-3/TRBV12-4	TRBD1	few	TRBJ2-5	CASSRRQGTQETQYF	TGTGCCAGCAGTCGCAGACAGGGGACCCAAGAGACCCAGTACTTC
TRBV5-1	TRBD2	many	TRBJ2-7	CASSLGGSTDEQYF	TGCGCCAGCAGCTTGGGCGGGAGTACCGACGAGCAGTACTTC
TRBV20-1	NA	NA	TRBJ2-7	CSAGTRSPYEQYF	TGCAGTGCTGGTACTAGGAGCCCCTACGAGCAGTACTTC
TRBV5-1	NA	many	TRBJ1-2	CASSLAEVNYGYTF	TGCGCCAGCAGCTTGGCGGAGGTTAACTATGGCTACACCTTC
TRBV24-1	TRBD2	many	TRBJ2-1	CATSDSSGSTYNEQFF	TGTGCCACCAGTGACTCCAGCGGGAGTACCTACAATGAGCAGTTCTTC
TRBV19	NA	many	TRBJ1-5	CASRRPGDGQPQHF	TGTGCCAGTAGGAGGCCAGGGGACGGGCAGCCCCAGCATTTT
TRBV3-1	NA	few	TRBJ2-6	CASRLLSGANVLTF	TGTGCCAGCAGACTGCTCTCTGGGGCCAACGTCCTGACTTTC
TRBV29-1	NA	few	TRBJ1-2	CSVEGETVRQGYGYTF	TGCAGCGTCGAAGGGGAGACAGTGCGTCAGGGCTATGGCTACACCTTC
TRBV20-1	TRBD2	many	TRBJ2-5	CSAETSGRAGETQYF	TGCAGTGCCGAGACTAGCGGGAGGGCCGGAGAGACCCAGTACTTC
TRBV7-2	NA	once	TRBJ2-7	CASSLSRDKNEQYF	TGTGCCAGCAGCTTATCACGGGATAAAAACGAGCAGTACTTC
TRBV1	NA	NA	TRBJ2-5	CTSSQDPGGSKTQYF	TGCACCAGCAGCCAAGATCCAGGGGGTAGCAAGACCCAGTACTTC
TRBV19	TRBD1	few	TRBJ2-4	CASSRQGMDKNIQYF	TGTGCCAGTAGTCGACAGGGAATGGACAAAAACATTCAGTACTTC